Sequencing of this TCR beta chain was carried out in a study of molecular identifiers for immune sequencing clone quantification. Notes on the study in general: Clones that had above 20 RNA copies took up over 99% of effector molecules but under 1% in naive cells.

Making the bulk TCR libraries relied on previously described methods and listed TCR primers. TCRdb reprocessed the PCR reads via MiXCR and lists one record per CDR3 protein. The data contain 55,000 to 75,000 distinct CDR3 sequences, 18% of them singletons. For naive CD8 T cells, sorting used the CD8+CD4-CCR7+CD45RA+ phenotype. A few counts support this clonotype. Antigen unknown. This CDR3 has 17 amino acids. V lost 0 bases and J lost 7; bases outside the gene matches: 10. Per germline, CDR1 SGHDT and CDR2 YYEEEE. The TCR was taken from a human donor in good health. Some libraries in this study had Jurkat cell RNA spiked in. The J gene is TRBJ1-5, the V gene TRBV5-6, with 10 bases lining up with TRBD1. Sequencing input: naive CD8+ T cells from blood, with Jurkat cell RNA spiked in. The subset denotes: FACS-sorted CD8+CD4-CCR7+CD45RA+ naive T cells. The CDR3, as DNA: TGTGCCAGCAGCTTGGCCGGGACAGGGGTTGGGGGCCAGCCCCAGCATTTT. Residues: CASSLAGTGVGGQPQHF. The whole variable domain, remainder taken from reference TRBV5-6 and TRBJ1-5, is DAGVTQSPTHLIKTRGQQVTLRCSPKSGHDTVSWYQQALGQGPQFIFQYYEEEERQRGNFPDRFSGHQFPNYSSELNVNALLLGDSALYLCASSLAGTGVGGQPQHFGDGTRLSIL.